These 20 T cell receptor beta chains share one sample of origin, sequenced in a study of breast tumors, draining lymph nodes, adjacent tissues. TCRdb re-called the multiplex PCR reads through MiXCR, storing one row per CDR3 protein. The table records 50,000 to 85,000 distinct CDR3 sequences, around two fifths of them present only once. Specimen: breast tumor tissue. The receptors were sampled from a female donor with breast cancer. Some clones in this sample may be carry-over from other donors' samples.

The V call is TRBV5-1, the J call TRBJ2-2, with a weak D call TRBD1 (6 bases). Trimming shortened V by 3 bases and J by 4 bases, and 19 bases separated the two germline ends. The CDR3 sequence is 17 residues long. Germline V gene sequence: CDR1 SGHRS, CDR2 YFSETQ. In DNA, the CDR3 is TGCGCCAGCAGCTCCTCTGGGACACCCAAGAGCACCGGGGAGCTGTTTTTT. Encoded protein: CASSSSGTPKSTGELFF.

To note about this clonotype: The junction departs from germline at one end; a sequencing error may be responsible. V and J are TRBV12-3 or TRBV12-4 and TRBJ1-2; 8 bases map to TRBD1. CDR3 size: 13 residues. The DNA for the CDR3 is TGCGCCAGCACCGAACAGGGGGATTATGGCTACGCCTTC. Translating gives CASTEQGDYGYAF.

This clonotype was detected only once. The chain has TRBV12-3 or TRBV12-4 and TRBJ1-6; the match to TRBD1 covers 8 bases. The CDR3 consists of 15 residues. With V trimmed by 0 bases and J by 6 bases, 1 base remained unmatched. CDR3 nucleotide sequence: TGTGCCAGCAGTTTAGCGGGGACAGGTAATTCACCCCTCCACTTT. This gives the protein CASSLAGTGNSPLHF.

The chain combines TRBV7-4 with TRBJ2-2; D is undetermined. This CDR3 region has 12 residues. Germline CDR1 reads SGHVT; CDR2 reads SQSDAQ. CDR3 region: CAKNGQKGELFF. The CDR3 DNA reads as TGTGCTAAAAATGGGCAGAAAGGGGAGCTGTTTTTT.

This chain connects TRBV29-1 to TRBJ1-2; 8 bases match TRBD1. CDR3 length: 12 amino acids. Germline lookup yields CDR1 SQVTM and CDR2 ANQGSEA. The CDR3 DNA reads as TGCAGTTACGGTGGACAGGGAAAAGGCTACACCTTC. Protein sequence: CSYGGQGKGYTF.

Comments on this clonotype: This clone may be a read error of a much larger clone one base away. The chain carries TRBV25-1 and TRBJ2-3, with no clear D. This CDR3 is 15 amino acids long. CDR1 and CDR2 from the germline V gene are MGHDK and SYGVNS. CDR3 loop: CASSFKWVNTDTQCF. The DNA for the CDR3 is TGTGCCAGCAGTTTCAAGTGGGTCAACACAGATACGCAGTGTTTT.

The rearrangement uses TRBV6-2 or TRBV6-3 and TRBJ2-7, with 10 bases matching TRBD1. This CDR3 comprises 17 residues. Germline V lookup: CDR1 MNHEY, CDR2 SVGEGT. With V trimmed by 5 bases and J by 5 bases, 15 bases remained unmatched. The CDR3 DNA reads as TGTGCCAGCAGTCACTACCAGCCGGGACAGGGGTTCGACGAGCAGTACTTC. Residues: CASSHYQPGQGFDEQYF.

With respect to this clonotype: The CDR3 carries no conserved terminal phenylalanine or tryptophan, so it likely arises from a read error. CDR3 sequence reads: CASSEPKVGQFPYEQYC. CDR3 bases: TGCGCCAGCAGTGAGCCTAAGGTAGGACAGTTTCCCTACGAGCAGTACTGT. The rearrangement links TRBV10-1 to TRBJ2-7; D possibly corresponds to TRBD1 (6 bases). Per germline, CDR1 WNHNN and CDR2 SYGVQD (reference sequence). V gave up 2 bases and J gave up 2 bases, with 19 bases separating them. The CDR3 is made up of 17 amino acids.

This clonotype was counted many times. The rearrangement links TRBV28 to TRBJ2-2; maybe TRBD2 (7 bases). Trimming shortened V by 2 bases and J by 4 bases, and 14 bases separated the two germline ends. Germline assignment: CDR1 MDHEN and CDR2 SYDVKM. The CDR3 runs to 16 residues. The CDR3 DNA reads TGTGCCAGCAGTTTAGAGGGGGGGCGGAGCACCGGGGAGCTGTTTTTT. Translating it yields CASSLEGGRSTGELFF.

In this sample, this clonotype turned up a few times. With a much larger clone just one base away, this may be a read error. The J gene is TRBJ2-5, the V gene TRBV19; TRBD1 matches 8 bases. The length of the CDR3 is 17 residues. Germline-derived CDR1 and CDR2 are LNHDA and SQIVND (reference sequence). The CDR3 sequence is CASSIDGGSRGRKTQSF. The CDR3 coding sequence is TGTGCCAGTAGTATAGATGGAGGGAGCAGGGGGCGGAAGACCCAGTCCTTC.

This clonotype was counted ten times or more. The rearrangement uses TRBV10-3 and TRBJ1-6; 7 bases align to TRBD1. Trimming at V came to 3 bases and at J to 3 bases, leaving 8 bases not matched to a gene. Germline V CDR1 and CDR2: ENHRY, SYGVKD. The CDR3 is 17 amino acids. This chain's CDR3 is CAISDPGQTRYNSPLHF. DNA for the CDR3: TGTGCCATCAGTGATCCGGGACAGACCCGCTATAATTCACCCCTCCACTTT.

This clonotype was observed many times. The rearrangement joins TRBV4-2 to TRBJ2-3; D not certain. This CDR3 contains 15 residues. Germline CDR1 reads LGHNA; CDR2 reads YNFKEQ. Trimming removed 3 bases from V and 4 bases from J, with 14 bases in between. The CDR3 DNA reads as TGTGCCAGCAGCCAGTTTCGGGTAGCCGCAGATACGCAGTATTTT. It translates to CASSQFRVAADTQYF.

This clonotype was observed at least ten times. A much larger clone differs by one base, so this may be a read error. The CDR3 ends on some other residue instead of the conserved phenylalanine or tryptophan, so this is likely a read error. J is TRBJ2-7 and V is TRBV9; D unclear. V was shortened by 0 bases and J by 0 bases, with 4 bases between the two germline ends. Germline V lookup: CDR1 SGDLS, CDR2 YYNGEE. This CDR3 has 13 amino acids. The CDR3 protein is CASSVAPSYEQYS. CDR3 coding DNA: TGTGCCAGCAGCGTAGCACCCTCCTACGAGCAGTACTCC.

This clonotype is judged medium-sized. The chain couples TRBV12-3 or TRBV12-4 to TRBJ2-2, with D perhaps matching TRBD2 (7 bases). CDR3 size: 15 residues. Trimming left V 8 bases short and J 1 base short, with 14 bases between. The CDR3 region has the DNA TGTGCCAGCCGTAGGGGGGGACAGAACACCGGGGAGCTGTTTTTT. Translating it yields CASRRGGQNTGELFF.

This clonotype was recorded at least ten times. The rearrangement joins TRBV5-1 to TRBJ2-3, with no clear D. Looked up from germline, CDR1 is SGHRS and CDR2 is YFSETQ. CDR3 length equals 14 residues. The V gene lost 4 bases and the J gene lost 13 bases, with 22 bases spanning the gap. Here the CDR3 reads CASSPGSTDSKEYF. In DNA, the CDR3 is TGCGCCAGCAGCCCTGGGTCAACAGATTCAAAGGAGTATTTT.

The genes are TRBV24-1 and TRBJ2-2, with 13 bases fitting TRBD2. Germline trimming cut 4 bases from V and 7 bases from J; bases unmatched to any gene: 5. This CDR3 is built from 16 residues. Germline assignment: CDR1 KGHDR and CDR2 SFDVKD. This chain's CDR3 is CATSEGTSGKNGELFF. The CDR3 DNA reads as TGTGCCACCAGTGAGGGGACTAGCGGGAAGAACGGGGAGCTGTTTTTT.

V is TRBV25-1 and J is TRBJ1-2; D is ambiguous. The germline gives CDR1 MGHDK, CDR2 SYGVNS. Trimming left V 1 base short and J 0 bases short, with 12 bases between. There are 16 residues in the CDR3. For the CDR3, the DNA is TGTGCCAGCAGTGAATGGGGAACCAACCCTAACTATGGCTACACCTTC. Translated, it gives CASSEWGTNPNYGYTF.

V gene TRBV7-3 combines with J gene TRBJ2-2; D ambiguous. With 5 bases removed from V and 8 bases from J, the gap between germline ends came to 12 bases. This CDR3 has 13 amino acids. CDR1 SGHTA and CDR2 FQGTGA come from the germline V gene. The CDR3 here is CASSHPIPGELFF. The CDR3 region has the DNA TGTGCCAGCAGCCATCCAATTCCTGGGGAGCTGTTTTTT. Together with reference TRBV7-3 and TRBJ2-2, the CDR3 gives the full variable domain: GAGVSQTPSNKVTEKGKYVELRCDPISGHTALYWYRQSLGQGPEFLIYFQGTGAADDSGLPNDRFFAVRPEGSVSTLKIQRTERGDSAVYLCASSHPIPGELFFGEGSRLTVL.

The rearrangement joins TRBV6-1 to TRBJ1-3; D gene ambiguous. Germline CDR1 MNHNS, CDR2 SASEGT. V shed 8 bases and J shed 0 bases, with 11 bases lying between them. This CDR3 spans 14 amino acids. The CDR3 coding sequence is TGTGCCAGCGGAACGACTAACTCTGGAAACACCATATATTTT. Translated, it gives CASGTTNSGNTIYF.

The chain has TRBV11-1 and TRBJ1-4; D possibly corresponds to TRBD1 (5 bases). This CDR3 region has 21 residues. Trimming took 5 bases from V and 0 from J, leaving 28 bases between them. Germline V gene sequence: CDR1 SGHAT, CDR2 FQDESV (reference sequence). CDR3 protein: CASSTGAKAVATRPTNEKLFF. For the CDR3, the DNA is TGTGCCAGCAGCACCGGGGCGAAGGCTGTGGCAACCCGGCCAACTAATGAAAAACTGTTTTTT.